A selection of T cell receptor beta chains follows, all from one sample in a study of blood T cell repertoires in COVID-19. TCRdb's copy holds only in-frame clones and misses some; the assay was immunoSEQ multiplex PCR. The table shows roughly 320,000 clones, with 85% to 90% occurring only once. The sequenced sample consisted of peripheral blood. These receptors came from a woman aged 45-65 years with COVID-19, enrolled during active disease. Each CDR3 is given with its conserved first and last residue. Each record gives: D gene, V gene, clone size, J gene, CDR3 length, CDR3 protein, CDR3 DNA. A D gene is named only where the DNA matches it firmly. Not all rows give a size; the values are once, few, many and, for expanded clones, a class.

>TRBD2|TRBV9|.|TRBJ2-7|15
CASSVGLAGAREQYF
TGTGCCAGCAGCGTAGGACTAGCGGGAGCTCGGGAGCAGTACTTC
>.|TRBV30|once|TRBJ2-7|13
CAWSGMGTREQYF
TGTGCCTGGAGTGGAATGGGAACTAGAGAGCAGTACTTC
>TRBD1|TRBV7-9|.|TRBJ1-2|15
CASSLGTGGRDGYTF
TGTGCCAGCAGCTTAGGGACAGGGGGCAGGGATGGCTACACCTTC
>TRBD2|TRBV9|.|TRBJ2-1|15
CASSDSGSSYNEQFF
TGTGCCAGCAGCGATAGCGGGAGCTCCTACAATGAGCAGTTCTTC
>.|TRBV30|.|TRBJ2-7|13
CAWTREARYEQYF
TGTGCCTGGACCAGGGAGGCTCGATACGAGCAGTACTTC
>TRBD1|TRBV5-4|few|TRBJ2-4|15
CASSPRQGAGNIQYF
TGTGCCAGCAGCCCTAGACAGGGGGCGGGAAACATTCAGTACTTC
>TRBD2|TRBV5-8|.|TRBJ2-5|18
CASSLNLLAGDVKETQYF
TGTGCCAGCAGCTTGAATTTACTAGCGGGAGATGTGAAAGAGACCCAGTACTTC
>.|TRBV6-5|.|TRBJ2-1|13
CASSYSRASEQFF
TGTGCCAGCAGTTACTCGAGGGCCAGCGAGCAGTTCTTC
>.|TRBV11-3|.|TRBJ2-1|13
CASSSGLYNEQFF
TGTGCCAGCAGCTCTGGACTATACAATGAGCAGTTCTTC
>.|TRBV2|.|TRBJ1-4|13
CASRPGGGEKLFF
TGTGCCAGCAGGCCCGGCGGAGGGGAAAAACTGTTTTTT
>.|TRBV12-2|.|TRBJ2-7|18
CASRLSVVALHSPYEQYF
TGTGCAAGTCGCCTGTCGGTGGTAGCGCTTCATTCCCCCTACGAGCAGTACTTC
>.|TRBV2|.|TRBJ2-5|11
CASRAQETQYF
TGTGCCAGCAGGGCCCAAGAGACCCAGTACTTC
>.|TRBV29-1|once|TRBJ1-2|15
CSVEAGYPTNYGYTF
TGCAGCGTTGAAGCAGGATACCCTACTAACTATGGCTACACCTTC
>TRBD1|TRBV6-1|.|TRBJ2-7|15
CASSESMAGGHEQYF
TGTGCCAGCAGTGAATCTATGGCAGGGGGCCACGAGCAGTACTTC
>TRBD1|TRBV9|.|TRBJ1-6|15
CASSPGQGPNSPLHF
TGTGCCAGCAGCCCCGGACAGGGACCAAATTCACCCCTCCACTTT
>.|TRBV14|.|TRBJ1-2|13
CASSQDLLWGYTF
TGTGCCAGCAGCCAAGATCTATTGTGGGGCTACACCTTC
>TRBD2|TRBV9|.|TRBJ2-5|13
CASSVGGGETQYF
TGTGCCAGCAGCGTGGGGGGAGGGGAGACCCAGTACTTC
>TRBD2|TRBV27|.|TRBJ2-1|17
CASSSRLAPRSYNEQFF
TGTGCCAGCAGTTCCAGACTAGCGCCTCGCTCCTACAATGAGCAGTTCTTC
>.|TRBV30|.|TRBJ1-5|16
CAWSRRGMVGGQPQHF
TGTGCCTGGAGTCGTAGAGGGATGGTAGGAGGTCAGCCCCAGCATTTT
>TRBD1|TRBV5-4|.|TRBJ2-7|14
CASSLQGERYEQYF
TGTGCCAGCAGCCTTCAGGGGGAACGCTACGAGCAGTACTTC
>TRBD2|TRBV6-4|.|TRBJ2-1|17
CASSDLPREVSYNEQFF
TGTGCCAGCAGCGACCTACCGCGGGAGGTCTCCTACAATGAGCAGTTCTTC
>.|TRBV21-1|.|TRBJ2-1|14
CASSNRDFSNEQFF
TGTGCCAGCAGCAACCGGGACTTCTCAAATGAGCAGTTCTTC
>.|TRBV19|.|TRBJ1-2|12
CASSIRGYGYTF
TGTGCCAGTAGTATCAGGGGCTATGGCTACACCTTC
>.|TRBV29-1|.|TRBJ1-1|12
CSVASWGDAAFF
TGCAGCGTTGCCAGCTGGGGGGATGCGGCTTTCTTT
>TRBD1|TRBV7-9|.|TRBJ1-2|14
CASSSGQGAMGYTF
TGTGCCAGCAGCTCGGGACAGGGGGCTATGGGCTACACCTTC
>TRBD1|TRBV6-6|.|TRBJ1-1|12
CASSYRGLTAFF
TGTGCCAGCAGTTACAGGGGGCTAACAGCTTTCTTT
>.|TRBV3-1/TRBV3-2|.|TRBJ1-2|12
CASTRGSGGYTF
TGTGCCAGCACCCGGGGGAGCGGTGGCTACACCTTC
>TRBD1|TRBV15|once|TRBJ2-3|16
CATYPARDSYTDTQYF
TGTGCCACCTACCCTGCACGGGACAGCTACACAGATACGCAGTATTTT
>.|TRBV28|.|TRBJ2-2|17
CASSLWAQASNTGELFF
TGTGCCAGCAGTTTATGGGCGCAGGCCTCGAACACCGGGGAGCTGTTTTTT
>.|TRBV29-1|.|TRBJ1-1|13
CSADWGAGGEAFF
TGCAGCGCCGATTGGGGGGCCGGGGGGGAAGCTTTCTTT
>TRBD1|TRBV19|once|TRBJ1-1|14
CASMAGGGSTEAFF
TGTGCCAGTATGGCAGGGGGCGGCTCCACTGAAGCTTTCTTT
>TRBD2|TRBV6-4|few|TRBJ2-1|16
CASSDLGTSGGNEQFF
TGTGCCAGCAGTGACTTAGGGACTAGCGGAGGGAATGAGCAGTTCTTC
>TRBD2|TRBV6-6|.|TRBJ2-1|16
CASSWSSGSSYNEQFF
TGTGCCAGCAGTTGGTCTAGCGGGAGCTCCTACAATGAGCAGTTCTTC
>.|TRBV4-1|.|TRBJ1-1|15
CASSQRSGSNTEAFF
TGCGCCAGCAGCCAACGCTCAGGGTCGAACACTGAAGCTTTCTTT
>.|TRBV29-1|.|TRBJ1-2|11
CSVQSNYGYTF
TGCAGCGTACAGAGTAACTATGGCTACACCTTC